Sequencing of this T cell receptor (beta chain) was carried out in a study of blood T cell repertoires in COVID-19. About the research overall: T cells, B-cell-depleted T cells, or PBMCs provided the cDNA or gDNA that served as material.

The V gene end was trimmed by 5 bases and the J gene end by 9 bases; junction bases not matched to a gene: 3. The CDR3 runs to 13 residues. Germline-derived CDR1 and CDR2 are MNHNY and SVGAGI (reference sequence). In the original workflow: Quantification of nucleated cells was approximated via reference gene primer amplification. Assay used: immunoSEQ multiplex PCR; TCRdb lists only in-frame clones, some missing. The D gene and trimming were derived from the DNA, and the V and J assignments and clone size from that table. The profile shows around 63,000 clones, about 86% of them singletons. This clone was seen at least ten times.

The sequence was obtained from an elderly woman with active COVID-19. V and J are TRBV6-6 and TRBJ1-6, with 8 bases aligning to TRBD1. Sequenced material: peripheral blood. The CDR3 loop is CASSTTGVSPLHF. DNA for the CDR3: TGTGCCAGCAGTACGACAGGGGTTTCACCCCTCCACTTT.